This section outlines one T cell receptor (beta chain) sequence together with its context. Its recognized antigen is unknown. Per-base qualities were not stored, and no clone one base away is much larger. This same CDR3 is encoded by further DNA sequences in the sample. TCR CDR3 regions were amplified from genomic DNA by multiplex PCR using the deep immunoSEQ assay. Genomic DNA extracted from each cell subset was distributed evenly over all wells of several immunoSEQ 96-well plates, and each plate served as one replicate. For sorted subsets, around 200 ng genomic DNA, equal to 25,000 to 35,000 T cell genomes, was loaded into each replicate PCR. The purified libraries were quantified using a Qubit 3.0 fluorometer, sized with a Bioanalyzer 2100, and then quantified again using the KAPA Library Quantification kit. Every immunoSEQ 96-well plate was sequenced on a dedicated single-read 150-cycle Illumina NextSeq 550 flow cell. As for the authors' bioinformatics: Because the immunoSEQ output included only junctional sequences and no quality scores, the filtering could not be the same as the filtering used for full-length reads. Sequences were annotated with PyIR, a Python wrapper for IgBLAST v1.9, using IMGT germline references to assign V/J genes and CDR3. Reads were removed for weak V/J assignments (E-value above 1e-6), missing CDR3, stop codons, out-of-frame junctions, or ambiguous translated residues. V3J clonotypes were defined as sequences sharing an identical inferred V gene, J gene, and CDR3 amino acid sequence. To compute the percentage overlap between repertoires, the number of shared unique clonotypes was divided by the size of the smaller repertoire. Three approaches were used to assess repertoire richness: RTK rarefaction, the Chao1 estimator, and Recon v2.1 estimates of unobserved clonotypes. OLGA was used to compute generation probabilities for all TCRbeta clonotypes that the gDNA method yielded from a handful of donors. In its TCRdb copy, this immuneACCESS table keeps in-frame sequences only and misses some clones. Where compared with another copy, unresolved V genes explain less than half of these, and the others have no known cause. D and trimming come from the DNA, and the V and J calls and clone size come from that table. The sample records just over 2,000,000 clones, just under 95% of which are singletons. About 1.1% of the sample is held by the ten biggest clonotypes.

CD8 naive samples consisted of CD45RO-negative cells that were positively selected for CCR7, yielding a CD45RA+CCR7+ population without TemRA cells. Healthy HIV-negative adults with no recently reported acute infections or vaccinations were included as donors. Every donor was a Caucasian adult living in Nashville, Tennessee, USA. Blood was collected by leukapheresis, and PBMCs were isolated by Ficoll-Histopaque density gradient centrifugation and then cryopreserved in liquid nitrogen vapor phase. Analytical flow cytometry was used to check the purity and quantity of each magnetically sorted T cell population. Genomic DNA was isolated from every sorted fraction and measured by UV absorbance on a Nanodrop 2000c. This entry is derived from a study of shared clonotypes between healthy human individuals (dated by TCRdb to about 2020). For the study in its entirety: A few men and a couple of women, aged 18 to 49 years, made up the cohort. To estimate repertoire size and how much clonotype sharing occurs between individuals, the study deeply sequenced the blood TCR repertoires of 5 or 6 healthy adults. Libraries were prepared and TCR repertoires were sequenced by different laboratories using diverse techniques, in order to increase sequencing depth and limit assay-specific biases. Leukapheresis yielded between about 0.85 and 10 billion PBMCs per donor. Per donor, three plates each were used for CD4 naive and CD4 memory, two for CD8 naive, and one for CD8 memory. Results and caveats for the whole study, not just this receptor: Naive subsets generally had larger estimated clonotype richness than memory subsets. Sampling was limited to blood, and TCR repertoires in tissue likely differ from TCR repertoires in blood. Pairwise subsampling indicated that sequencing depth was expected to affect the degree of clonotype sharing among donors. Sharing across several donors was observed for approximately 5% of naive CD4, 3% to 3.5% of naive CD8, 2% to 2.5% of memory CD4, and roughly 0.4% of memory CD8 clonotypes. Compared with non-shared clonotypes, the clonotypes found in all four sorted-subset donors had higher generation probabilities. Rarefaction of sorted-subset datasets indicated incomplete sequencing despite the large sequencing depth. Because the study included a small number of donors, the genetic and exposure-history diversity represented was limited.

Per the germline V gene, MNHEY is the CDR1 and SVGAGI is the CDR2. V was cut back by 2 bases and J by 6 bases, leaving a gap of 7 bases between them. The CDR3 sequence holds 12 residues, the cysteine and phenylalanine included. The DNA shown is the 36-base CDR3, in frame from base 1. This sequence originates from a man younger than 30 in good health. The chain is made from TRBV6-5 and TRBJ1-2, with TRBD1 as a weak D call on 5 bases. Sequencing input: naive CD8+ T cells sorted from blood. What this sample's cell subset or site label stands for: CD45RA+CCR7+. The CDR3 corresponds to CASSYGGHGYTF. The DNA reads as follows: TGTGCCAGCAGTTACGGGGGTCATGGCTACACCTTC.